The 25 T cell receptor beta chains below all came from one sample that was sequenced in a study of monozygotic twins with inflammatory bowel disease (dated by TCRdb to between 2017 and 2020). The library came from 5' RACE. Sequenced using an Illumina HiSeq 2500. After reprocessing by TCRdb, each CDR3 protein sequence is one entry, and no DNA is given. The sample table on file contains some 300,000 distinct CDR3 sequences. Clones ranked in the top ten supply 5.6% of the sample. Material for sequencing was blood. Receptors originate from a human donor with ulcerative colitis or Crohn's disease, or a healthy co-twin of an affected twin (not recorded which).

The chain has TRBV5-6 and TRBJ2-7. CDR1 and CDR2 from the germline V gene are SGHDT and YYEEEE. This CDR3 region has 12 residues. CDR3 residues: CASTKTDALQYF.

The chain is built from TRBV4-3 and TRBJ1-2; checking the TCRdb D call of TRBD1 is not possible without DNA. Per the germline V gene, CDR1 is LGHNA and CDR2 is YSLEER. This CDR3 spans 14 amino acids. CDR3 loop: CASSPGQGVYGYTF.

The chain links TRBV19 to TRBJ2-3; TCRdb's assignment of TRBD1 cannot be checked, as there is no DNA. The germline V gene has CDR1 LNHDA and CDR2 SQIVND (reference sequence). CDR3 length equals 15 residues. The CDR3 sequence: CASSVGTPSTDTQYF. Filled out from reference TRBV19 and TRBJ2-3, the complete variable domain reads DGGITQSPKYLFRKEGQNVTLSCEQNLNHDAMYWYRQDPGQGLRLIYYSQIVNDFQKGDIAEGYSVSREKKESFPLTVTSAQKNPTAFYLCASSVGTPSTDTQYFGPGTRLTVL.

The chain joins TRBV7-2 to TRBJ2-7; TCRdb picks TRBD1, but there is no DNA to check that call. CDR1 and CDR2 from the germline V gene are SGHTA and FQGNSA. This CDR3 is built from 15 residues. CDR3 in amino acids: CASSYRDSTTYEQYF.

The rearrangement uses TRBV4-3 and TRBJ2-3; TCRdb picks TRBD1, but there is no DNA to check that call. Germline V gene lookup returns CDR1 LGHNA and CDR2 YSLEER. The length of the CDR3 is 17 residues. CDR3 sequence: CASSSQAGTRVIDTQYF.

The gene calls are TRBV3-1 and TRBJ2-7; TCRdb lists TRBD1, though no DNA is available to test this call. The germline CDR1 and CDR2 sequences are LGHDT and YNNKEL (reference sequence). The CDR3 extends over 15 amino acids. CDR3 protein: CASSHPGGGRYEQYF.

This sequence joins TRBV4-3 and TRBJ2-6; as DNA is missing, the TRBD1 call by TCRdb cannot be tested. In germline, CDR1 is LGHNA, CDR2 YSLEER. There are 17 residues in the CDR3. The CDR3 loop reads CASSQRQGATGANVLTF.

J is TRBJ2-2 and V is TRBV20-1. The CDR3 length is 12 residues. The germline V gene has CDR1 DFQATT and CDR2 SNEGSKA (reference sequence). CDR3 loop: CSARANTGELFF.

The rearrangement joins TRBV6-5 to TRBJ1-6; the TCRdb call, TRBD1, lacks DNA for checking. The CDR3 is made up of 19 amino acids. Looked up from germline, CDR1 is MNHEY and CDR2 is SVGAGI. The CDR3 here is CASSYNPPAGDRLNSPLHF.

This rearrangement joins TRBV28 to TRBJ2-5; TCRdb selects TRBD1, and the lack of DNA leaves this call unchecked. CDR1 and CDR2 (germline): MDHEN, SYDVKM. CDR3 length equals 15 residues. The CDR3 loop reads CASSLSPGTGETQYF. Using reference TRBV28 and TRBJ2-5 for the parts outside the CDR3, the full variable domain is DVKVTQSSRYLVKRTGEKVFLECVQDMDHENMFWYRQDPGLGLRLIYFSYDVKMKEKGDIPEGYSVSREKKERFSLILESASTNQTSMYLCASSLSPGTGETQYFGPGTRLLVL.

This chain uses TRBV29-1 with TRBJ2-4; the D call of TRBD2 rests on TCRdb alone, since no DNA is present to check it. From germline, CDR1 is SQVTM and CDR2 ANQGSEA. The CDR3 is 23 amino acids. CDR3 region: CSVEQQGPTTRLAGGAAKNIQYF.

The rearrangement links TRBV7-3 to TRBJ2-1; TCRdb gives TRBD2 as the D gene, but with no DNA this cannot be confirmed. CDR1 and CDR2 (germline): SGHTA, FQGTGA. CDR3 length: 15 residues. The CDR3 loop reads CASSRGLAGLNEQFF.

This rearrangement joins TRBV5-1 to TRBJ2-7; the D call of TRBD1 rests on TCRdb alone, since no DNA is present to check it. CDR1 SGHRS and CDR2 YFSETQ come from the germline V gene. The CDR3 has 12 amino acids. The CDR3 protein is CASSLAKRDSEF.

The chain has TRBV6-2 or TRBV6-3 and TRBJ1-1. The CDR3 spans 15 residues. Germline V gene data show CDR1 as MNHEY and CDR2 as SVGEGT. CDR3 amino acids: CASTSGWGKNTEAFF.

This rearrangement joins TRBV3-1 to TRBJ2-7; TCRdb proposes TRBD1, but this gene call is untestable without DNA. This CDR3 has 13 residues. CDR1 LGHDT and CDR2 YNNKEL come from the germline V gene (reference sequence). The CDR3 region is CASSQTGTYEQYF.

This chain connects TRBV19 to TRBJ2-7; TCRdb's D gene call, TRBD1, goes unchecked for lack of DNA. CDR3 length: 16 amino acids. Germline CDR1 LNHDA, CDR2 SQIVND (reference sequence). This chain's CDR3 is CASSILPGTGDGEQYF.

The chain carries TRBV6-5 and TRBJ1-5; TCRdb outputs TRBD1, but without DNA this stays unchecked. Germline CDR1 MNHEY, CDR2 SVGAGI. This CDR3 has 16 amino acids. CDR3: CASSYSGRGSNQPQHF.

The chain links TRBV11-2 to TRBJ2-2; TCRdb indicates TRBD2, and absent DNA this call remains unverified. The CDR3 contains 19 residues. Germline CDR1 is SGHAT and CDR2 is FQNNGV. CDR3 in amino acids: CASSLVRTSGRRRTGELFF.

The rearrangement uses TRBV6-5 and TRBJ1-2; TCRdb's D gene call, TRBD1, goes unchecked for lack of DNA. CDR3 size: 15 residues. Germline CDR1 MNHEY, CDR2 SVGAGI. The CDR3 sequence: CASSFDRGNSYGYTF.

This chain connects TRBV20-1 to TRBJ1-5; TCRdb designates TRBD1, a call that cannot be tested without DNA. The length of the CDR3 is 17 residues. CDR1 and CDR2 (germline): DFQATT, SNEGSKA (reference sequence). The chain's CDR3 is CSARRRHRGRWDQPQHF.

V is TRBV7-8 and J is TRBJ2-7; no DNA is available, so the TRBD1 call from TCRdb remains unchecked. Germline V gene sequence: CDR1 SGHVS, CDR2 FQNEAQ. This CDR3 spans 16 amino acids. CDR3 region: CASSSSPTGTDYEQYF.

This chain connects TRBV5-6 to TRBJ2-7; the D gene TCRdb calls, TRBD1, cannot be checked with no DNA. The germline V gene encodes CDR1 SGHDT and CDR2 YYEEEE. This CDR3 comprises 13 residues. The CDR3 spells CASKRTGGREQYF.

This chain uses TRBV5-1 with TRBJ2-2. Germline V gene sequence: CDR1 SGHRS, CDR2 YFSETQ. This CDR3 has 14 residues. CDR3 region: CASSFNRRTGELFF.

The rearrangement joins TRBV5-6 to TRBJ1-5; TCRdb returns TRBD1, unconfirmable since there is no DNA. CDR1 is SGHDT, CDR2 YYEEEE, per germline. The CDR3 has 16 residues. CDR3 protein: CASSTSGTGFNQPQHF. Using reference TRBV5-6 and TRBJ1-5 for the parts outside the CDR3, the full variable domain is DAGVTQSPTHLIKTRGQQVTLRCSPKSGHDTVSWYQQALGQGPQFIFQYYEEEERQRGNFPDRFSGHQFPNYSSELNVNALLLGDSALYLCASSTSGTGFNQPQHFGDGTRLSIL.

CDR3: CASSLGVALLDTQYF. The V gene is TRBV7-9, the J gene TRBJ2-3; TCRdb proposes TRBD2, but this gene call is untestable without DNA. Germline V gene sequence: CDR1 SEHNR, CDR2 FQNEAQ (reference sequence). The CDR3 length is 15 residues.